This passage covers 2 T cell receptor beta chains from one sample sequenced in a study of identical twins. TCRdb analysed the 5' RACE reads with MiXCR anew, one entry per CDR3 protein. The data hold about 530,000 distinct CDR3 sequences, with more than 20% observed a single time. This same sample was also part of a study on yellow fever vaccine responses in identical twins.

The sample comprised CD4+ T cells sorted from blood. The receptors here all came from a woman aged 18-30 years in good health.

This clonotype occurred a few times. This chain uses TRBV20-1 with TRBJ2-1; no reliable D call. This CDR3 comprises 11 residues. Trimming shortened V by 4 bases and J by 4 bases, and 5 bases separated the two germline ends. Per the germline V gene, CDR1 is DFQATT and CDR2 is SNEGSKA (reference sequence). CDR3 DNA sequence: TGCAGTGCTACTGAATACAATGAGCAGTTCTTC. Translating it yields CSATEYNEQFF.

This clonotype was counted a few times. The V call is TRBV18, the J call TRBJ1-4; no clear D gene. The germline V gene has CDR1 KGHSH and CDR2 LQKENI. Trimming stripped 6 bases from V and 7 bases from J, with 15 bases between. The CDR3 covers 14 residues. Written as DNA, the CDR3 is TGTGCCAGCTCCGCTAGACGGGAGGGTGAAAAACTGTTTTTT. It is translated as CASSARREGEKLFF.